A single sample is the source of the 21 T cell receptor beta chains below, sequenced in a study of OX40 agonist ivuxolimab in advanced cancers. Data came from immunoSEQ multiplex PCR; TCRdb stores just in-frame clones and leaves some out. The sample has over 50,000 clones; just under 90% are singletons. The sample in question was CD4+ or CD8+ T cells sorted from blood, obtained in a trial of the OX40 agonist ivuxolimab. The receptors originated from an adult with an advanced solid tumor such as melanoma, head and neck, liver or kidney cancer.

The genes are TRBV5-6 and TRBJ2-5; tentative D call: TRBD1 (6 bases). The length of the CDR3 is 13 residues. V was clipped by 5 bases and J by 5 bases, with 13 bases between them. The germline gives CDR1 SGHDT, CDR2 YYEEEE. As DNA, the CDR3 is TGTGCCAGCAGACAGGGACATCAGGAGACCCAGTACTTC. It translates to CASRQGHQETQYF.

V usage is TRBV30 and J usage is TRBJ1-2; D is ambiguous. Trimming took off 2 bases at V and 6 bases at J, with 13 bases between the two ends. The CDR3 spans 13 residues. Germline loops: CDR1 GTSNPN, CDR2 SVGIG (reference sequence). In DNA form, the CDR3 reads TGTGCCTGGAGTCCGCAGCGAAAAAATGGCTACACCTTC. This gives the protein CAWSPQRKNGYTF.

The chain links TRBV6-1 to TRBJ1-1, with D unclear. This CDR3 is built from 14 residues. The germline V gene has CDR1 MNHNS and CDR2 SASEGT. The V gene lost 5 bases and the J gene lost 2 bases, with 12 bases spanning the gap. The CDR3 sequence is CASSFDFTNTEAFF. The DNA of the CDR3 is TGTGCCAGCAGTTTCGACTTCACTAACACTGAAGCTTTCTTT.

J is TRBJ2-5 and V is TRBV7-8; TRBD2 is a possible D gene (6 bases). Germline lookup yields CDR1 SGHVS and CDR2 FQNEAQ. V was pared by 3 bases and J by 5 bases, with 13 bases between. This CDR3 is 14 amino acids long. CDR3 nucleotide sequence: TGTGCCAGCAGCTTGGGGGGAGAGGCTGAGACCCAGTACTTC. It encodes CASSLGGEAETQYF.

V and J are TRBV28 and TRBJ1-2; D is unclear. V was shortened by 1 base and J by 8 bases, with 5 bases between the two germline ends. This CDR3 region has 11 residues. Germline V CDR1 and CDR2: MDHEN, SYDVKM. This CDR3 reads CASSLFEGYTF. The CDR3 DNA is TGTGCCAGCAGTTTATTCGAAGGCTACACCTTC.

This chain joins TRBV19 and TRBJ2-2; D unresolved. Germline V lookup: CDR1 LNHDA, CDR2 SQIVND (reference sequence). The germline V and J ends were trimmed by 6 bases and 4 bases, with 6 bases remaining between them. The CDR3 sequence is 12 residues long. The CDR3 DNA is TGTGCCAGTAGCGTTTTCACCGGGGAGCTGTTTTTT. This gives the protein CASSVFTGELFF.

As DNA, the CDR3 is TGTGCCACCAGCAGAGACAGGCAGACCCAGTACTTC. Its translation is CATSRDRQTQYF. J is TRBJ2-5 and V is TRBV15; no firm D call. This CDR3 has 12 residues. Trimming shortened V by 0 bases and J by 6 bases, and 5 bases separated the two germline ends. Germline lookup yields CDR1 LNHNV and CDR2 YYDKDF (reference sequence).

This chain uses TRBV7-8 with TRBJ1-3, with D possibly matching TRBD1 (5 bases). Germline V gene data show CDR1 as SGHVS and CDR2 as FQNEAQ. V was cut by 1 base and J by 0 bases, with 16 bases left in between. The CDR3 consists of 18 residues. The CDR3: CASSLVGTDFFSGNTIYF. CDR3 nucleotides: TGTGCCAGCAGCTTAGTAGGGACGGACTTCTTCTCTGGAAACACCATATATTTT.

This clone was counted between two and nine times. The chain joins TRBV27 to TRBJ1-5; D is uncertain. Per the germline V gene, CDR1 is MNHEY and CDR2 is SMNVEV (reference sequence). Deletions cut 5 bases from V and 4 bases from J, with 6 bases between. The CDR3 spans 12 residues. CDR3 DNA sequence: TGTGCCAGCAGTAAGAGTAATCAGCCCCAGCATTTT. This encodes CASSKSNQPQHF.

The chain combines TRBV6-6 with TRBJ1-5; possible D gene TRBD1, 5 bases. Germline V gives CDR1 MNHNY, CDR2 SVGAGI (reference sequence). V was cut by 10 bases and J by 2 bases, with 12 bases left in between. The CDR3 loop spans 13 amino acids. In DNA, the CDR3 is TGTGCCACCCGGGACGCGGGCAATCAGCCCCAGCATTTT. It translates to CATRDAGNQPQHF.

This clone appeared once. This rearrangement joins TRBV10-3 to TRBJ2-7, with 11 bases lining up with TRBD1. V shed 3 bases, J shed 5 bases, and the junction held 3 bases outside the gene matches. CDR1 and CDR2 (germline): ENHRY, SYGVKD. CDR3 size: 14 residues. The CDR3 loop is CAISDGQGAHEQYF. In DNA form, the CDR3 reads TGTGCCATCAGTGACGGACAGGGGGCCCACGAGCAGTACTTC.

The chain carries TRBV11-1 and TRBJ2-2; a possible D gene is TRBD1 (5 bases). This CDR3 is built from 15 residues. The germline V gene has CDR1 SGHAT and CDR2 FQDESV (reference sequence). V dropped 1 base and J dropped 0 bases, with 6 bases sitting between them. DNA for the CDR3: TGTGCCAGCAGCTTAGAGACAGCGAACACCGGGGAGCTGTTTTTT. It translates to CASSLETANTGELFF.

This chain connects TRBV19 to TRBJ1-5; 11 positions match TRBD1. CDR1 and CDR2 (germline): LNHDA, SQIVND (reference sequence). J gave up 7 bases and V 8 bases, and 10 bases lay outside the gene matches. The CDR3 loop spans 15 amino acids. CDR3 amino acids: CASRFLGQGEQPQHF. The CDR3 nucleotides are TGTGCCAGTCGTTTCTTGGGACAGGGGGAACAGCCCCAGCATTTT.

CDR3 protein: CASRPQVGNQPQHF. CDR3 nucleotides: TGTGCCTCCCGGCCCCAAGTTGGCAATCAGCCCCAGCATTTT. The chain carries TRBV19 and TRBJ1-5; D is unresolved. The germline gives CDR1 LNHDA, CDR2 SQIVND (reference sequence). Between the trimmed V and J ends, which lost 11 bases and 2 bases, there was a span of 16 bases. The CDR3 has 14 residues.

The CDR3 nucleotides are TGTGCCAGCAGTTATAGAGGGGGACCCACAGATACGCAGTATTTT. This gives the protein CASSYRGGPTDTQYF. The chain uses TRBV6-6 and TRBJ2-3; D possibly corresponds to TRBD1 (6 bases). The ends were cut back, 3 bases at V and 2 bases at J, with 12 bases in the middle. Per germline, CDR1 MNHNY and CDR2 SVGAGI (reference sequence). The CDR3 has 15 amino acids.

As DNA, the CDR3 is TGTGCCAGCAGTGGGGAGAAGGCAATTTTTGGCGCTTTCTTT. Its translation: CASSGEKAIFGAFF. This chain connects TRBV2 to TRBJ1-1; D unresolved. Trimming took off 4 bases at V and 11 bases at J, with 20 bases between the two ends. CDR1 is SNHLY and CDR2 is FYNNEI in the germline V gene. The CDR3 has 14 residues.

The rearrangement joins TRBV7-9 to TRBJ1-4; D not resolved. The V end lost 0 bases, the J end lost 4 bases, and 9 bases lay between the germline ends. The germline V gene has CDR1 SEHNR and CDR2 FQNEAQ (reference sequence). This CDR3 spans 15 amino acids. As DNA, the CDR3 is TGTGCCAGCAGCTTAGCGCTAAACAGTAATGAAAAACTGTTTTTT. Protein product: CASSLALNSNEKLFF.

V usage is TRBV2 and J usage is TRBJ1-4, with 7 bases that match TRBD1. There are 14 residues in the CDR3. Trimming cost V 5 bases and J 7 bases; bases outside gene matches: 7. In germline, CDR1 is SNHLY, CDR2 FYNNEI. CDR3 region: CASSLQGPVEKLFF. In DNA, the CDR3 is TGTGCCAGCAGTTTACAGGGGCCGGTTGAAAAACTGTTTTTT.

This chain uses TRBV28 with TRBJ1-2, with D tentatively TRBD1 (5 bases). This CDR3 comprises 12 residues. With 5 bases removed from V and 3 bases from J, the gap between germline ends came to 7 bases. Germline V CDR1 and CDR2: MDHEN, SYDVKM. CDR3 in amino acids: CASSKGDYGYTF. For the CDR3, the DNA is TGTGCCAGCAGTAAAGGGGACTATGGCTACACCTTC.

The J gene is TRBJ2-7, the V gene TRBV29-1; perhaps D is TRBD1 or TRBD2 (5 bases each). Germline CDR1 SQVTM, CDR2 ANQGSEA. V lost 6 bases to trimming and J lost 9 bases, with 45 bases between them. The CDR3 runs to 21 residues. DNA for the CDR3: TGCAGCGTATTTACCGGGGCAGGAAAAAACGCCTCCTACGAACTACGATCGGGGCAGTACTTC. It codes for CSVFTGAGKNASYELRSGQYF.

J is TRBJ1-5 and V is TRBV6-1, with D possibly matching TRBD1 (5 bases). Trimming removed 8 bases from V and 4 bases from J, with 15 bases in between. The germline gives CDR1 MNHNS, CDR2 SASEGT. CDR3 size: 14 residues. CDR3: CASQGFFLNQPQHF. The CDR3 DNA reads TGTGCCAGCCAGGGATTTTTCCTTAATCAGCCCCAGCATTTT.